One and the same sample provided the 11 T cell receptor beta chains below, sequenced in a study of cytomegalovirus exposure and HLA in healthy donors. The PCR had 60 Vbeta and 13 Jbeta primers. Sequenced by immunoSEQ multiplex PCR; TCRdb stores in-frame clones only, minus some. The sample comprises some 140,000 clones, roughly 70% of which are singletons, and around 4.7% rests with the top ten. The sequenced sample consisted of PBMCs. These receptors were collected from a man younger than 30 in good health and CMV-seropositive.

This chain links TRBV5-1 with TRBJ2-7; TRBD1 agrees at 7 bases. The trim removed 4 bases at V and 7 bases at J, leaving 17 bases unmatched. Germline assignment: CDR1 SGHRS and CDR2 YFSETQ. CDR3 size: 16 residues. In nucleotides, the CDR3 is TGCGCCAGCAGCCCTTCCACAGGGGCCGAGTCTATAGAGCAGTACTTC. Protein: CASSPSTGAESIEQYF.

As DNA, the CDR3 is TGTGCCAGCAGTCCCTCCGGACAGGGGAATGAAAAACTGTTTTTT. Translation gives CASSPSGQGNEKLFF. The V call is TRBV6-6, the J call TRBJ1-4; 9 nucleotides match TRBD1. Germline CDR1 and CDR2: MNHNY and SVGAGI (reference sequence). This CDR3 spans 15 amino acids. The V segment lost 5 bases and the J segment 5 bases; nucleotides outside the gene matches: 6.

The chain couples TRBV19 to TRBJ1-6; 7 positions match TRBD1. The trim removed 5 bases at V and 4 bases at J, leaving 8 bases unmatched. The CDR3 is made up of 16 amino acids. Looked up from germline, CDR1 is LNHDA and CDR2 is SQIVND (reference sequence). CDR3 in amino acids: CASSPTGTVYNSPLHF. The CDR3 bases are TGTGCCAGTAGTCCCACCGGGACAGTATATAATTCACCCCTCCACTTT.

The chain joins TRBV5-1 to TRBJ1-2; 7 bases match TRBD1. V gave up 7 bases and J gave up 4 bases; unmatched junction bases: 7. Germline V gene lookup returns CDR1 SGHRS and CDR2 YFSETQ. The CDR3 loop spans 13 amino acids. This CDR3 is CASQGRQGYGYTF. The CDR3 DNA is TGCGCCAGCCAGGGGAGACAGGGCTATGGCTACACCTTC.

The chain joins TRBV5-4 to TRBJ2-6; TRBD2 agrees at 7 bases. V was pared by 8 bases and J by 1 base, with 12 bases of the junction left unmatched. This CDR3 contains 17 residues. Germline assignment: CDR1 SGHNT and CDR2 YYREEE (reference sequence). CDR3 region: CASRGWLAVSGANVLTF. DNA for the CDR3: TGTGCCAGTAGAGGGTGGCTAGCGGTGTCTGGGGCCAACGTCCTGACTTTC.

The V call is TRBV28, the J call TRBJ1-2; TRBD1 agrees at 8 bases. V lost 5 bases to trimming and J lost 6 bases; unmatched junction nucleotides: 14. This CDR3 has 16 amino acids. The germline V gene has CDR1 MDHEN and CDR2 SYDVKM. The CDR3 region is CASSGFRGLTFHGYTF. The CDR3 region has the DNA TGTGCCAGCAGTGGATTCAGGGGGCTTACTTTTCATGGCTACACCTTC.

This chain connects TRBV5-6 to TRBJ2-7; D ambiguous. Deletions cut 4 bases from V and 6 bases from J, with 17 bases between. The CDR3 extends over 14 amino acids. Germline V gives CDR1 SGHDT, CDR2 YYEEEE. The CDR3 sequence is CASSRQSLDFEQYF. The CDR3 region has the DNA TGTGCCAGCAGCCGGCAGAGCCTAGACTTCGAGCAGTACTTC.

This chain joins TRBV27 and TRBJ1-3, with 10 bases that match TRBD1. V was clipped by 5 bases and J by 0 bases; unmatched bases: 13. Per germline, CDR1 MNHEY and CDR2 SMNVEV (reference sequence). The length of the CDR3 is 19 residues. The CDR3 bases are TGTGCCAGCAGTCCAGAACCGGGACAGGGGACCCTCTCTGGAAACACCATATATTTT. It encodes CASSPEPGQGTLSGNTIYF.

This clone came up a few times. The CDR3 region is CATSRDSGAREQYF. CDR3 coding DNA: TGTGCCACCAGCAGAGATAGCGGGGCTAGGGAGCAGTACTTC. This chain uses TRBV15 with TRBJ2-7; TRBD2 agrees at 8 bases. CDR3 length equals 14 residues. Germline V gene lookup returns CDR1 LNHNV and CDR2 YYDKDF (reference sequence). V lost 0 bases to trimming and J lost 7 bases; unmatched junction nucleotides: 5.

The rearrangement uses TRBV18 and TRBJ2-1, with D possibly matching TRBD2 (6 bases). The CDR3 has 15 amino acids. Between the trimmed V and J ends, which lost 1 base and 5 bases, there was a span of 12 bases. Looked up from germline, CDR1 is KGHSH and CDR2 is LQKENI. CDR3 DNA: TGTGCCAGCTCACCACTGAGCGGGCGCCACAATGAGCAGTTCTTC. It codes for CASSPLSGRHNEQFF.

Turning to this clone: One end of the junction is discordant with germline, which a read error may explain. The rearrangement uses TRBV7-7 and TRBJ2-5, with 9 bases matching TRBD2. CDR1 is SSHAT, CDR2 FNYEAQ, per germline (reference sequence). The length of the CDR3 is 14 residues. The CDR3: CASSSGGYQETQYF. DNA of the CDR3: TGTGCTAGCAGTAGCGGGGGTTACCAAGAGACCCAGTACTTC.